This entry features one TCR beta chain sequence. The authors' processing: Amplification of reference gene primers provided the estimated nucleated cell counts. Generated by immunoSEQ multiplex PCR, the TCRdb table keeps only in-frame clones and is missing some. D and trimming come from the DNA, and the V and J calls and clone size come from that table. Here the sample spans 300,000 to 350,000 clones, roughly 89% being singletons. The data belong to a study of blood T cell repertoires in COVID-19. Study background: In each case, the material was cDNA or gDNA derived from T cells, B-cell-depleted T cells, or PBMCs.

With V trimmed by 0 bases and J by 2 bases, 9 bases remained unmatched. The CDR3 extends over 18 amino acids. The germline CDR1 and CDR2 sequences are LNHNV and YYDKDF (reference sequence). Sequenced input: peripheral blood. The TCR comes from a woman between 18 and 29 years old who had recovered from COVID-19. J is TRBJ1-3 and V is TRBV15; TRBD1 matches 8 bases. The CDR3 DNA follows: TGTGCCACCAGCAGAGATCGGACAGGGAGGAGGACTGGAAACACCATATATTTT. Its protein product is CATSRDRTGRRTGNTIYF.